Following are 14 T cell receptor beta chains from one sample sequenced in a study of cytomegalovirus exposure and HLA in healthy donors. In the PCR, 60 Vbeta and 13 Jbeta primers were used. Assay used: immunoSEQ multiplex PCR; TCRdb lists only in-frame clones, some missing. This sample has roughly 150,000 clones, with over 70% found just once. The sample taken for sequencing was PBMCs. The receptors shown here come from a man aged 50 to 59 in good health and CMV-seropositive.

The chain uses TRBV6-5 and TRBJ2-4; 8 bases line up with TRBD1. This CDR3 has 14 residues. From germline, CDR1 is MNHEY and CDR2 SVGAGI. V shed 6 bases and J 3 bases; nucleotides not matched to a gene: 4. CDR3 nucleotides: TGTGCCAGCAGGGATACAGGGGGCAAAAACATTCAGTACTTC. Its protein is CASRDTGGKNIQYF.

The chain couples TRBV5-6 to TRBJ1-2; no definite D call. The CDR3 contains 15 residues. With 1 base removed from V and 2 bases from J, the gap between germline ends came to 12 bases. Per the germline V gene, CDR1 is SGHDT and CDR2 is YYEEEE. The CDR3 sequence is CASSLLQALNYGYTF. The CDR3 bases are TGTGCCAGCAGCTTGTTGCAGGCCCTGAACTATGGCTACACCTTC.

The rearrangement uses TRBV5-1 and TRBJ1-1, with 7 bases that match TRBD1. The V gene's germline CDR1 is SGHRS and CDR2 YFSETQ. V dropped 3 bases and J dropped 1; count of bases not matched to a gene: 9. The CDR3 contains 16 residues. CDR3 bases: TGCGCCAGCAGCTCCGACAAGGGGGCCAGGAACACTGAAGCTTTCTTT. It yields the protein CASSSDKGARNTEAFF.

The J gene is TRBJ2-3, the V gene TRBV4-2; tentative D call: TRBD2 (5 bases). Trimming took off 4 bases at V and 4 bases at J, with 12 bases between the two ends. The CDR3 loop spans 14 amino acids. CDR1 and CDR2 (germline): LGHNA, YNFKEQ. The CDR3 spells CASSRGSVADTQYF. Here the CDR3 DNA reads TGTGCCAGCAGCCGGGGTAGCGTGGCAGATACGCAGTATTTT.

This chain uses TRBV6-1 with TRBJ1-5; D gene uncertain. Germline CDR1 is MNHNS and CDR2 is SASEGT. This CDR3 comprises 13 residues. Here the CDR3 reads CVTTAVSNQPQHF. In DNA form, the CDR3 reads TGTGTTACGACTGCTGTCAGCAATCAGCCCCAGCATTTT.

The V and J genes are TRBV12-5 and TRBJ2-3; TRBD1 matches at 8 bases. V dropped 5 bases and J dropped 2; count of bases not matched to a gene: 6. The CDR3 length is 15 residues. Germline assignment: CDR1 LGHNT and CDR2 FRNRAP. The CDR3 reads CASGQGAAHTDTQYF. The DNA of the CDR3 is TGTGCTAGTGGTCAGGGGGCCGCACACACAGATACGCAGTATTTT.

J is TRBJ1-3 and V is TRBV5-4, with a weak D call TRBD1 (5 bases). The germline gives CDR1 SGHNT, CDR2 YYREEE (reference sequence). Trimming took 5 bases from V and 2 from J, leaving 17 bases between them. The CDR3 is 16 amino acids. The CDR3 loop is CASSPDSGNPGNTIYF. DNA for the CDR3: TGTGCCAGCAGTCCAGACTCAGGGAACCCTGGAAACACCATATATTTT.

The chain employs TRBV6-1 and TRBJ1-2; D remains unclear. The CDR3 has 16 amino acids. The V gene's germline CDR1 is MNHNS and CDR2 SASEGT. V lost 2 bases to trimming and J lost 4 bases, with 17 bases between them. The CDR3 DNA is TGTGCCAGCAGTGAACTTTTCAGGTCGCTGAGCTATGGCTACACCTTC. It specifies CASSELFRSLSYGYTF.

This chain links TRBV28 with TRBJ1-2; no definite D call. CDR3 length: 13 amino acids. Germline CDR1 reads MDHEN; CDR2 reads SYDVKM. Trimming stripped 1 base from V and 5 bases from J, with 8 bases between. CDR3 sequence: CASSLFGEYGYTF. The CDR3 DNA reads as TGTGCCAGCAGTTTATTTGGAGAATATGGCTACACCTTC.

The V call is TRBV25-1, the J call TRBJ2-3; perhaps TRBD1 as D (6 bases). CDR3 length: 14 amino acids. Trimming took off 6 bases at V and 4 bases at J, with 14 bases between the two ends. The germline V gene encodes CDR1 MGHDK and CDR2 SYGVNS. CDR3 protein: CASRDLRGPDTQYF. CDR3 bases: TGTGCCAGCAGGGATCTCAGGGGACCAGATACGCAGTATTTT.

The chain recombines TRBV7-9 with TRBJ2-7, with 10 bases matching TRBD2. The CDR3 runs 15 residues. V was clipped by 5 bases and J by 0 bases; unmatched bases: 4. In germline, CDR1 is SEHNR, CDR2 FQNEAQ (reference sequence). The CDR3 region has the DNA TGTGCCAGCAGCAGTAGCGGGAGGAGCTCCTACGAGCAGTACTTC. Translated: CASSSSGRSSYEQYF.

The chain recombines TRBV6-6 with TRBJ2-1; 7 bases are shared with TRBD1. CDR1 and CDR2 (germline): MNHNY, SVGAGI (reference sequence). The CDR3 consists of 16 residues. The V segment lost 1 base and the J segment 0 bases; nucleotides outside the gene matches: 3. CDR3 nucleotide sequence: TGTGCCAGCAGTTACTTTTCAGGGGGCTCCTACAATGAGCAGTTCTTC. Its protein product is CASSYFSGGSYNEQFF.

The rearrangement links TRBV11-3 to TRBJ2-3; D unclear. Trimming stripped 5 bases from V and 0 bases from J, with 6 bases between. This CDR3 contains 13 residues. Germline CDR1 is SGHNT and CDR2 is YENEEA. DNA for the CDR3: TGTGCCAGCAGCCCCGAGAGCACAGATACGCAGTATTTT. Protein: CASSPESTDTQYF.

The chain is built from TRBV28 and TRBJ2-4; possibly TRBD2 for D (6 bases). CDR1 is MDHEN and CDR2 is SYDVKM in the germline V gene. The CDR3 consists of 15 residues. V was trimmed by 5 bases and J by 9 bases, leaving 20 bases between them. CDR3 in amino acids: CASSPASSVPSIQYF. The CDR3 DNA is TGTGCCAGCAGTCCCGCGTCTAGCGTACCCAGCATTCAGTACTTC.